The 24 T cell receptor beta chains presented below share a single source sample, sequenced in a study of T cell clusters in autoimmune cytopenias. TRB amplification used approximately 250 ng of peripheral blood genomic DNA. One tube held mixed TRB-A and TRB-B primer pools for touch-down PCR. From the multiplex PCR reads, TCRdb lists one entry per CDR3 protein and no DNA. Found here are around 7,700 distinct CDR3 sequences; the top ten clones hold roughly 4.7%. These same records also appear under a second study, on T cell repertoires in aging, cancer and after chemotherapy.

Sequencing used peripheral blood. These receptor sequences come from a human donor in good health.

V usage is TRBV5-4 and J usage is TRBJ2-6; TCRdb designates TRBD1, a call that cannot be tested without DNA. The CDR3 has 16 residues. Germline CDR1 and CDR2: SGHNT and YYREEE (reference sequence). The CDR3 protein is CASSRFGAAGANVLTF.

The chain is built from TRBV18 and TRBJ2-6; TCRdb picks TRBD1, but there is no DNA to check that call. The CDR3 totals 22 residues. Germline-derived CDR1 and CDR2 are KGHSH and LQKENI. The CDR3: CASSPYPRSPGTANSGANVLTF.

V gene TRBV5-1 combines with J gene TRBJ2-7; TCRdb names TRBD2, which stays unverified in the absence of DNA. Germline CDR1 SGHRS, CDR2 YFSETQ. This CDR3 has 13 amino acids. The CDR3 loop reads CASRIPGGNEQYF.

This clonotype is identified as medium-sized from frequency. The chain employs TRBV5-6 and TRBJ2-7; TCRdb lists TRBD1, though no DNA is available to test this call. Germline-derived CDR1 and CDR2 are SGHDT and YYEEEE. There are 17 residues in the CDR3. The CDR3 region is CASTPQSQGLRSYEQYF.

By frequency, this clonotype registers medium-sized. The chain recombines TRBV6-5 with TRBJ2-3; lacking DNA, the TRBD1 call made by TCRdb goes unchecked. This CDR3 has 13 amino acids. CDR1 is MNHEY and CDR2 is SVGAGI in the germline V gene. The CDR3 sequence: CASAPGRTDTQYF.

Considering frequency, this clonotype is medium-sized. This rearrangement joins TRBV29-1 to TRBJ2-7; TCRdb calls TRBD1, which cannot be checked without DNA. CDR1 and CDR2 (germline): SQVTM, ANQGSEA. The CDR3 sequence is 12 residues long. The CDR3 region is CSVTGQGEEQYF.

The V and J genes are TRBV12-3 or TRBV12-4 and TRBJ1-3; TCRdb proposes TRBD1, but this gene call is untestable without DNA. The CDR3 has 13 residues. Here the CDR3 reads CASRRGSGNTIYF.

The rearrangement joins TRBV5-5 to TRBJ2-7; TCRdb gives TRBD2 as the D gene, but with no DNA this cannot be confirmed. The germline V gene encodes CDR1 SGHKS and CDR2 YYEKEE (reference sequence). This CDR3 is 16 amino acids long. CDR3 loop: CARSSLLAGDLNEQYF.

The chain recombines TRBV7-9 with TRBJ2-3; the TCRdb D gene call, TRBD2, has no DNA to confirm it. The CDR3 extends over 20 amino acids. From germline, CDR1 is SEHNR and CDR2 FQNEAQ (reference sequence). This chain's CDR3 is CASSLWALSSGGGYTDTQYF.

The chain is built from TRBV12-3 or TRBV12-4 and TRBJ2-2; TCRdb's D gene call, TRBD1, goes unchecked for lack of DNA. The CDR3 has 13 amino acids. The chain's CDR3 is CASSQDRPGELFF.

The chain is built from TRBV6-1 and TRBJ1-4. Germline V gene data show CDR1 as MNHNS and CDR2 as SASEGT. CDR3 length: 11 amino acids. The CDR3 reads CASSTTIKLFF.

CDR3 sequence: CASSRSNEKLFF. The chain uses TRBV27 and TRBJ1-4. The CDR3 is 12 amino acids. The germline CDR1 and CDR2 sequences are MNHEY and SMNVEV (reference sequence).

The chain recombines TRBV19 with TRBJ1-1; with no DNA, the TCRdb D assignment of TRBD1 cannot be verified. Germline assignment: CDR1 LNHDA and CDR2 SQIVND (reference sequence). The CDR3 has 17 residues. The CDR3 is CASSPNPQGKENTEAFF.

The rearrangement links TRBV6-1 to TRBJ2-5; no DNA is available, so the TRBD1 call from TCRdb remains unchecked. The V gene's germline CDR1 is MNHNS and CDR2 SASEGT. The CDR3 extends over 11 amino acids. The CDR3 loop is CACTGYQTQYF.

Its frequency marks this clonotype as medium-sized. The chain couples TRBV18 to TRBJ2-6; there is no DNA to check the TCRdb D call of TRBD1. The CDR3 is 18 residues long. Per germline, CDR1 KGHSH and CDR2 LQKENI. The CDR3 reads CASSPRAGTASGANVLTF.

The V call is TRBV11-1, the J call TRBJ2-3; TCRdb's D gene call, TRBD2, goes unchecked for lack of DNA. The CDR3 runs 19 residues. CDR1 and CDR2 (germline): SGHAT, FQDESV (reference sequence). The CDR3 here is CASSPVSGRAIRITDTQYF.

J is TRBJ1-1 and V is TRBV7-2; TCRdb names TRBD1, which stays unverified in the absence of DNA. Germline-derived CDR1 and CDR2 are SGHTA and FQGNSA. The CDR3 runs to 17 residues. CDR3: CASSTAGTGGAGTEAFF.

The genes are TRBV5-1 and TRBJ1-2. This CDR3 has 15 residues. Germline values: CDR1 SGHRS, CDR2 YFSETQ. The CDR3 sequence: CASSLKGGEDYGYTF.

By frequency, this clonotype is medium-sized. The rearrangement uses TRBV6-6 and TRBJ1-2. Germline V gene data show CDR1 as MNHNY and CDR2 as SVGAGI (reference sequence). The CDR3 totals 13 residues. CDR3: CASSPGLNYGYTF.

Judged by frequency, this clonotype is medium-sized. The chain employs TRBV29-1 and TRBJ2-1; without DNA, the TCRdb call of TRBD2 cannot be checked. From germline, CDR1 is SQVTM and CDR2 ANQGSEA. The CDR3 length is 11 residues. CDR3 sequence reads: CSVETSDEQFF.

The rearrangement uses TRBV19 and TRBJ2-7. The CDR3 covers 16 residues. The germline gives CDR1 LNHDA, CDR2 SQIVND (reference sequence). The CDR3 loop is CASSMWRNAILGEQYF.

By frequency, this clonotype registers medium-sized (0.01 to 0.1%). The chain is built from TRBV19 and TRBJ1-1; as DNA is missing, the TRBD1 call by TCRdb cannot be tested. The CDR3 has 15 residues. Germline CDR1 is LNHDA and CDR2 is SQIVND (reference sequence). This CDR3 is CASSRRGGANTEAFF.

This clonotype registers medium-sized (0.01 to 0.1%) by frequency. The rearrangement links TRBV5-4 to TRBJ1-4; the D call of TRBD1 rests on TCRdb alone, since no DNA is present to check it. This CDR3 is 15 amino acids long. CDR1 and CDR2 (germline): SGHNT, YYREEE (reference sequence). The CDR3 protein is CASSVQGRTNEKLFF.

V usage is TRBV12-3 or TRBV12-4 and J usage is TRBJ1-3. This CDR3 is built from 13 residues. The CDR3 is CASKAQFPNTIYF.